This is a list of T cell receptor beta chains from one sample in a study of cytomegalovirus exposure and HLA in healthy donors. Produced via immunoSEQ multiplex PCR; TCRdb's table is partial and in-frame only. Among over 110,000 clones listed, approximately 83% were seen once. The material sequenced was PBMCs. The receptors shown here come from a male donor in good health and CMV-seronegative. CDR3s include the opening cysteine and the closing phenylalanine or tryptophan. The D gene is left open where the match is weak. Where a row states a size, it is once, few, many or the class of an expanded clone; other rows omit it.

j_call: TRBJ2-2
d_call: TRBD1
clone_size: -
v_call: TRBV19
cdr3_aa: CASRVPGQDTGELFF
cdr3_nt: TGTGCCAGTAGGGTTCCGGGACAGGACACCGGGGAGCTGTTTTTT

j_call: TRBJ2-2
d_call: -
clone_size: once
v_call: TRBV11-2
cdr3_aa: CASLQQGFPGELFF
cdr3_nt: TGTGCCAGCCTGCAACAGGGATTCCCCGGGGAGCTGTTTTTT

j_call: TRBJ1-2
d_call: -
clone_size: -
v_call: TRBV9
cdr3_aa: CASSVGGGRINYGYTF
cdr3_nt: TGTGCCAGCAGCGTAGGAGGGGGAAGAATCAACTATGGCTACACCTTC

j_call: TRBJ1-3
d_call: -
clone_size: -
v_call: TRBV4-2
cdr3_aa: CASSQDRTNSGNTIYF
cdr3_nt: TGTGCCAGCAGCCAAGATAGGACAAACTCTGGAAACACCATATATTTT

j_call: TRBJ2-5
d_call: TRBD1
clone_size: -
v_call: TRBV12-5
cdr3_aa: CASGRDRDWETQYF
cdr3_nt: TGTGCTAGTGGCCGGGACAGGGATTGGGAGACCCAGTACTTC

j_call: TRBJ2-7
d_call: -
clone_size: -
v_call: TRBV29-1
cdr3_aa: CSVTALNRGYEQYF
cdr3_nt: TGCAGCGTTACGGCCTTGAACCGGGGCTACGAGCAGTACTTC

j_call: TRBJ2-7
d_call: -
clone_size: -
v_call: TRBV2
cdr3_aa: CASSELDLYEQYF
cdr3_nt: TGTGCCAGCAGTGAACTAGATTTGTACGAGCAGTACTTC

j_call: TRBJ2-1
d_call: TRBD1
clone_size: -
v_call: TRBV10-1
cdr3_aa: CASSAIQGVAHNEQFF
cdr3_nt: TGCGCCAGCAGTGCAATACAGGGGGTTGCCCACAATGAGCAGTTCTTC

j_call: TRBJ2-7
d_call: -
clone_size: -
v_call: TRBV11-2
cdr3_aa: CASSFGPGGWEQYF
cdr3_nt: -

j_call: TRBJ2-6
d_call: -
clone_size: -
v_call: TRBV28
cdr3_aa: CASSTTASGANVLTF
cdr3_nt: TGTGCCAGCAGCACTACCGCGTCTGGGGCCAACGTCCTGACTTTC

j_call: TRBJ1-5
d_call: -
clone_size: few
v_call: TRBV9
cdr3_aa: CASSVDRDNQPQHF
cdr3_nt: TGTGCCAGCAGCGTAGACAGGGACAATCAGCCCCAGCATTTT

j_call: TRBJ2-1
d_call: -
clone_size: -
v_call: TRBV18
cdr3_aa: CASSPPLANEQFF
cdr3_nt: TGTGCCAGCTCACCCCCCCTAGCAAATGAGCAGTTCTTC

j_call: TRBJ2-2
d_call: TRBD1
clone_size: -
v_call: TRBV5-6
cdr3_aa: CASSFGTGLSGELFF
cdr3_nt: TGTGCCAGCAGCTTCGGGACAGGGCTCTCTGGGGAGCTGTTTTTT

j_call: TRBJ2-1
d_call: TRBD2
clone_size: -
v_call: TRBV4-1
cdr3_aa: CASSQGEGIPYNEQFF
cdr3_nt: TGCGCCAGCAGCCAAGGGGAGGGTATACCCTACAATGAGCAGTTCTTC

j_call: TRBJ2-1
d_call: TRBD1
clone_size: -
v_call: TRBV28
cdr3_aa: CASSSVGQGVRNEQFF
cdr3_nt: TGTGCCAGCAGTTCAGTAGGCCAGGGGGTGAGGAATGAGCAGTTCTTC

j_call: TRBJ2-1
d_call: -
clone_size: -
v_call: TRBV15
cdr3_aa: CATSRDSGQFRFDEQFF
cdr3_nt: TGTGCCACCAGCAGAGATTCTGGGCAGTTCCGTTTCGATGAGCAGTTCTTC

j_call: TRBJ1-1
d_call: -
clone_size: -
v_call: TRBV28
cdr3_aa: CASTPWGGTEAFF
cdr3_nt: TGTGCCAGCACACCTTGGGGGGGGACTGAAGCTTTCTTT

j_call: TRBJ1-2
d_call: -
clone_size: -
v_call: TRBV12-5
cdr3_aa: CASGLLSGEGYTF
cdr3_nt: TGTGCTAGTGGCCTCCTTTCAGGGGAAGGCTACACCTTC

j_call: TRBJ2-3
d_call: TRBD2
clone_size: -
v_call: TRBV28
cdr3_aa: CASSSYYTSGSTDTQYF
cdr3_nt: TGTGCCAGCAGTTCTTATTACACTAGCGGGAGCACAGATACGCAGTATTTT

j_call: TRBJ2-1
d_call: -
clone_size: -
v_call: TRBV4-2
cdr3_aa: CASSQELGLNEQFF
cdr3_nt: TGTGCCAGCAGCCAAGAGTTGGGGCTTAATGAGCAGTTCTTC

j_call: TRBJ2-5
d_call: TRBD2
clone_size: -
v_call: TRBV28
cdr3_aa: CASSSRPGSAGGQETQYF
cdr3_nt: TGTGCCAGCAGTTCGCGACCGGGTTCGGCGGGAGGCCAAGAGACCCAGTACTTC

j_call: TRBJ2-7
d_call: TRBD2
clone_size: -
v_call: TRBV28
cdr3_aa: CASSLGRLAGDYEQYF
cdr3_nt: TGTGCCAGCAGTTTGGGGAGACTAGCGGGAGACTACGAGCAGTACTTC

j_call: TRBJ2-7
d_call: TRBD2
clone_size: -
v_call: TRBV11-2
cdr3_aa: CASSPGGEQYF
cdr3_nt: TGTGCCAGCAGCCCGGGGGGCGAGCAGTACTTC

j_call: TRBJ2-3
d_call: -
clone_size: -
v_call: TRBV5-6
cdr3_aa: CASSLGSGLDTQYF
cdr3_nt: TGTGCCAGCAGCTTGGGGTCGGGACTTGATACGCAGTATTTT

j_call: TRBJ2-2
d_call: TRBD2
clone_size: few
v_call: TRBV6-4
cdr3_aa: CASSDGAGGVTGELFF
cdr3_nt: TGTGCCAGCAGTGACGGGGCGGGAGGAGTCACCGGGGAGCTGTTTTTT

j_call: TRBJ1-5
d_call: -
clone_size: -
v_call: TRBV7-7
cdr3_aa: CASSRGQPRGQPQHF
cdr3_nt: TGTGCTAGCAGCAGAGGACAGCCCCGAGGTCAGCCCCAGCATTTT

j_call: TRBJ1-6
d_call: -
clone_size: -
v_call: TRBV13
cdr3_aa: CASSYGTTNSPLHF
cdr3_nt: TGTGCCAGCAGCTATGGGACAACTAATTCACCCCTCCACTTT

j_call: TRBJ2-2
d_call: TRBD2
clone_size: -
v_call: TRBV2
cdr3_aa: CASSSSSWREYDTGELFF
cdr3_nt: TGTGCCAGCAGCTCCTCGAGCTGGCGGGAGTACGACACCGGGGAGCTGTTTTTT

j_call: TRBJ2-7
d_call: TRBD2
clone_size: -
v_call: TRBV5-4
cdr3_aa: CASSKGLAYEQYF
cdr3_nt: TGTGCCAGCAGCAAGGGACTAGCCTACGAGCAGTACTTC

j_call: TRBJ1-5
d_call: -
clone_size: once
v_call: TRBV7-2
cdr3_aa: CASSVGGWNQPQHF
cdr3_nt: TGTGCCAGCAGTGTAGGGGGTTGGAATCAGCCCCAGCATTTT

j_call: TRBJ1-2
d_call: TRBD1
clone_size: -
v_call: TRBV7-2
cdr3_aa: CASSNQGQGRRYTF
cdr3_nt: TGTGCCAGCAGCAACCAAGGACAGGGCCGGCGCTACACCTTC

j_call: TRBJ1-1
d_call: -
clone_size: -
v_call: TRBV5-4
cdr3_aa: CASSFLDTEAFF
cdr3_nt: TGTGCCAGCAGCTTCCTCGACACTGAAGCTTTCTTT

j_call: TRBJ2-3
d_call: -
clone_size: -
v_call: TRBV7-2
cdr3_aa: CASSPDRSTDTQYF
cdr3_nt: TGTGCCAGCAGCCCCGACAGGAGCACAGATACGCAGTATTTT

j_call: TRBJ1-1
d_call: TRBD1
clone_size: -
v_call: TRBV7-2
cdr3_aa: CASSPRDREAFF
cdr3_nt: TGTGCCAGCAGCCCCCGGGACAGAGAAGCTTTCTTT

j_call: TRBJ2-1
d_call: -
clone_size: few
v_call: TRBV30
cdr3_aa: CAWSVGRVTVNEQFF
cdr3_nt: TGTGCCTGGAGTGTAGGGCGGGTTACAGTGAATGAGCAGTTCTTC

j_call: TRBJ1-3
d_call: TRBD1
clone_size: -
v_call: TRBV5-1
cdr3_aa: CASSLGTGVSGNTIYF
cdr3_nt: TGCGCCAGCAGCTTGGGGACAGGAGTCTCTGGAAACACCATATATTTT

j_call: TRBJ2-7
d_call: TRBD2
clone_size: -
v_call: TRBV7-6
cdr3_aa: CASSLDELAGSSSYEQYF
cdr3_nt: TGTGCCAGCAGCTTAGATGAACTAGCGGGGTCGAGCTCCTACGAGCAGTACTTC

j_call: TRBJ2-2
d_call: -
clone_size: -
v_call: TRBV25-1
cdr3_aa: CASSATVTGNPGELFF
cdr3_nt: TGTGCCAGCAGTGCTACCGTAACAGGGAACCCCGGGGAGCTGTTTTTT

j_call: TRBJ1-5
d_call: -
clone_size: -
v_call: TRBV6-1
cdr3_aa: CASSVTGYNQPQHF
cdr3_nt: TGTGCCAGCAGTGTGACAGGCTACAATCAACCCCAGCATTTT

j_call: TRBJ2-2
d_call: TRBD2
clone_size: -
v_call: TRBV19
cdr3_aa: CASTLLAGHTGELFF
cdr3_nt: TGTGCCAGCACCTTACTAGCGGGACACACCGGGGAGCTGTTTTTT

j_call: TRBJ2-7
d_call: -
clone_size: -
v_call: TRBV27
cdr3_aa: CASRAGASYEQYF
cdr3_nt: TGTGCCAGCAGGGCAGGGGCGTCCTACGAGCAGTACTTC

j_call: TRBJ1-2
d_call: -
clone_size: -
v_call: TRBV19
cdr3_aa: CASSIPGIYGYTF
cdr3_nt: TGTGCCAGTAGTATCCCAGGGATCTATGGCTACACCTTC

j_call: TRBJ2-1
d_call: -
clone_size: -
v_call: TRBV4-1
cdr3_aa: CASSQGGQSLYREQFF
cdr3_nt: TGCGCCAGCAGCCAAGGAGGCCAGTCCCTCTACAGGGAGCAGTTCTTC

j_call: TRBJ2-3
d_call: TRBD1
clone_size: -
v_call: TRBV18
cdr3_aa: CASSQGTGTWDTQYF
cdr3_nt: TGTGCCAGCTCACAGGGGACAGGGACTTGGGATACGCAGTATTTT

j_call: TRBJ2-3
d_call: TRBD2
clone_size: -
v_call: TRBV9
cdr3_aa: CASSAPSGSLSDTQYF
cdr3_nt: TGTGCCAGCAGCGCCCCTAGCGGGAGTTTATCTGATACGCAGTATTTT

j_call: TRBJ2-5
d_call: -
clone_size: -
v_call: TRBV20-1
cdr3_aa: CSASRTVQNYF
cdr3_nt: TGCAGTGCCAGCCGGACAGTCCAGAACTACTTC

j_call: TRBJ2-7
d_call: -
clone_size: -
v_call: TRBV13
cdr3_aa: CASSLERSYEQYF
cdr3_nt: TGTGCCAGCAGCTTAGAGCGATCCTACGAGCAGTACTTC

j_call: TRBJ2-7
d_call: -
clone_size: once
v_call: TRBV19
cdr3_aa: CASSIGLAGSLDEQYF
cdr3_nt: TGTGCCAGTAGTATAGGACTGGCGGGAAGTTTGGACGAGCAGTACTTC

j_call: TRBJ2-7
d_call: TRBD2
clone_size: -
v_call: TRBV7-9
cdr3_aa: CASSFRLAGAYEQYF
cdr3_nt: TGTGCCAGCAGCTTCCGACTAGCGGGGGCCTACGAGCAGTACTTC

j_call: TRBJ2-6
d_call: TRBD2
clone_size: -
v_call: TRBV5-1
cdr3_aa: CASSLLAAPSGANVLTF
cdr3_nt: TGCGCCAGCAGCTTGCTAGCGGCGCCCTCTGGGGCCAACGTCCTGACTTTC

j_call: TRBJ1-1
d_call: TRBD1
clone_size: few
v_call: TRBV2
cdr3_aa: CASSVQGTNTEAFF
cdr3_nt: TGTGCCAGCAGTGTACAGGGGACGAACACTGAAGCTTTCTTT

j_call: TRBJ2-5
d_call: TRBD2
clone_size: once
v_call: TRBV18
cdr3_aa: CASSRGGSGETQYF
cdr3_nt: TGTGCCAGCTCCCGGGGAGGGAGCGGGGAGACCCAGTACTTC

j_call: TRBJ1-3
d_call: TRBD1
clone_size: -
v_call: TRBV7-9
cdr3_aa: CASSFLGQGLGNTIYF
cdr3_nt: TGTGCCAGCAGCTTCCTGGGACAGGGACTTGGAAACACCATATATTTT

j_call: TRBJ2-6
d_call: -
clone_size: few
v_call: TRBV4-2
cdr3_aa: CASSQEGTLSGSGANVLTF
cdr3_nt: TGTGCCAGCAGCCAAGAGGGGACTCTATCGGGCTCTGGGGCCAACGTCCTGACTTTC